This entry features one T cell receptor (beta chain) sequence. Its antigen is as yet unknown. The CDR3 is 12 amino acids. V lost 7 bases to trimming and J lost 4 bases, with 11 bases between them. Germline V gene data show CDR1 as SQVTM and CDR2 as ANQGSEA. Treatment given: roughly 19 received Ad26.COV2.S at low or high dose, single or two shots; 5 received placebo; per-sample allocation not given. Sampling was performed 63 days after the first vaccine or placebo injection. The sample comes from a study of Ad26.COV2.S vaccination and SARS-CoV-2 variants. Study-wide findings and caveats: Analytic work on TCR breadth and depth might have understated the full extent of total T cell responses.

Profiling relied on immunoSEQ multiplex PCR, and the TCRdb table lists in-frame clones only, not all of them. The data show 290,000 or so clones, with around 87% seen just once and over 2.5% held by the top ten. The chain uses TRBV29-1 and TRBJ1-3; a possible D gene is TRBD1 (5 bases). This specimen consisted of peripheral blood, obtained in a trial of Ad26.COV2.S vaccine versus placebo. This receptor was taken from a person between 18 and 59 years old who received the Ad26.COV2.S COVID-19 vaccine or a placebo. The chain's CDR3 is CSASQGGNTIYF. For the CDR3, the DNA is TGCAGCGCCAGTCAGGGAGGAAACACCATATATTTT.